The 25 T cell receptor beta chains below were found in one sample sequenced in a study of response to subunit inactivated influenza vaccine. TCRdb re-called the RT-PCR reads with MiXCR, one entry per CDR3 protein. This table holds about 650,000 distinct CDR3 sequences, 14% found once. The source was PBMCs from blood, collected less than 15 days before vaccination. The receptors come from a man between 45 and 60 years old who received an inactivated influenza vaccine.

The chain uses TRBV5-1 and TRBJ2-5, with D maybe TRBD1 (5 bases). The CDR3 contains 14 residues. V shed 0 bases and J shed 5 bases, with 11 bases lying between them. Germline CDR1 and CDR2: SGHRS and YFSETQ. CDR3 DNA: TGCGCCAGCAGCTTGGTCGCCAGGGTTGAGACCCAGTACTTC. Amino acids: CASSLVARVETQYF.

This clonotype showed up just a few times. This chain uses TRBV20-1 with TRBJ2-5; a weak D match, TRBD2 (5 bases). The CDR3 covers 14 residues. Germline V gene sequence: CDR1 DFQATT, CDR2 SNEGSKA (reference sequence). V shed 0 bases and J shed 7 bases, with 15 bases lying between them. This CDR3 is CSARDSLTGVTQYF. The CDR3, as DNA: TGCAGTGCTAGAGATTCCTTGACCGGGGTGACCCAGTACTTC.

The table lists this clonotype with many counts. This chain joins TRBV15 and TRBJ2-7, with TRBD2 identical over 8 bases. The CDR3 totals 16 residues. From germline, CDR1 is LNHNV and CDR2 YYDKDF (reference sequence). The trim removed 3 bases at V and 3 bases at J, leaving 10 bases unmatched. The CDR3 coding sequence is TGTGCCACCAGCAGGGGTGGAGGTACTAGCGGCTACGAGCAGTACTTC. It codes for CATSRGGGTSGYEQYF.

There are a few counts of this clonotype. J is TRBJ2-1 and V is TRBV20-1; D is unresolved. The CDR3 loop spans 9 amino acids. Germline-derived CDR1 and CDR2 are DFQATT and SNEGSKA (reference sequence). Trimming took off 7 bases at V and 12 bases at J, with 10 bases between the two ends. CDR3 sequence reads: CSENRGQFF. CDR3 in DNA: TGCAGTGAAAACCGAGGGCAGTTCTTC.

The rearrangement uses TRBV5-5 and TRBJ1-4; no clear D. This CDR3 spans 13 amino acids. V lost 0 bases and J 8 bases, leaving 8 bases between the germline ends. From germline, CDR1 is SGHKS and CDR2 YYEKEE (reference sequence). In nucleotides, the CDR3 is TGTGCCAGCAGCTTGGGTCCGGTGGAAAAACTGTTTTTT. Protein product: CASSLGPVEKLFF.

This clonotype was seen ten or more times. This chain links TRBV7-8 with TRBJ2-3; D is ambiguous. This CDR3 has 14 residues. Germline lookup yields CDR1 SGHVS and CDR2 FQNEAQ. V lost 3 bases, J lost 0 bases, and 7 bases lay in between. CDR3 in DNA: TGTGCCAGCAGCTTGGAGACGAGCACAGATACGCAGTATTTT. Translating gives CASSLETSTDTQYF.

This clonotype was recorded a few times. The rearrangement links TRBV28 to TRBJ1-1; D remains unclear. CDR3 length: 14 amino acids. Germline lookup yields CDR1 MDHEN and CDR2 SYDVKM. Deletions cut 1 base from V and 4 bases from J, with 10 bases between. Here the CDR3 reads CASSLSSGLTEAFF. The CDR3 nucleotides are TGTGCCAGCAGTTTATCGTCAGGACTCACTGAAGCTTTCTTT.

Comments on this clonotype: At one end the junction does not follow the germline gene, possibly because of a read error. The chain recombines TRBV28 with TRBJ2-1, with 11 bases lining up with TRBD1. The CDR3 is made up of 17 amino acids. CDR1 and CDR2 from the germline V gene are MDHEN and SYDVKM. The CDR3 region is CASRSGQGAISYSEQFF. CDR3 nucleotide sequence: TGTGCCAGCAGATCCGGACAGGGGGCGATCTCCTACAGTGAGCAGTTCTTC. The full variable domain, completed using reference TRBV28 and TRBJ2-1, is DVKVTQSSRYLVKRTGEKVFLECVQDMDHENMFWYRQDPGLGLRLIYFSYDVKMKEKGDIPEGYSVSREKKERFSLILESASTNQTSMYLCASRSGQGAISYSEQFFGPGTRLTVL.

The V gene is TRBV15, the J gene TRBJ2-7; no clear D gene. The CDR3 is made up of 13 amino acids. Germline CDR1 reads LNHNV; CDR2 reads YYDKDF (reference sequence). Trimming cost V 0 bases and J 2 bases, with 5 bases left between them. Written as DNA, the CDR3 is TGTGCCACCAGCAGAGATACCGCCTACGAGCAGTACTTC. It translates to CATSRDTAYEQYF. The entire variable domain, with the rest obtained from reference TRBV15 and TRBJ2-7, is as follows: DAMVIQNPRYQVTQFGKPVTLSCSQTLNHNVMYWYQQKSSQAPKLLFHYYDKDFNNEADTPDNFQSRRPNTSFCFLDIRSPGLGDTAMYLCATSRDTAYEQYFGPGTRLTVT.

V and J are TRBV11-2 and TRBJ2-1, with TRBD2 matching over 8 bases. From germline, CDR1 is SGHAT and CDR2 FQNNGV. Losses at the gene ends were 6 bases for V and 8 bases for J; bases not matched to a gene: 15. The CDR3 loop spans 16 amino acids. This CDR3 is CASSPGRGSGNYEQFF. For the CDR3, the DNA is TGTGCCAGCAGTCCCGGCCGGGGTAGCGGGAACTATGAGCAGTTCTTC. The full variable domain, its missing parts supplied by reference TRBV11-2 and TRBJ2-1, is EAGVAQSPRYKIIEKRQSVAFWCNPISGHATLYWYQQILGQGPKLLIQFQNNGVVDDSQLPKDRFSAERLKGVDSTLKIQPAKLEDSAVYLCASSPGRGSGNYEQFFGPGTRLTVL.

The sample holds many counts of this clonotype. The chain carries TRBV29-1 and TRBJ2-3, with 9 nucleotides matching TRBD1. V was clipped by 5 bases and J by 4 bases; unmatched bases: 7. The CDR3 is 14 residues long. Per the germline V gene, CDR1 is SQVTM and CDR2 is ANQGSEA. The CDR3 loop reads CSVPGTGTADTQYF. The CDR3 region has the DNA TGCAGCGTTCCCGGGACAGGGACCGCAGATACGCAGTATTTT.

The chain has TRBV5-1 and TRBJ2-2, with 7 bases aligning to TRBD2. Unmatched junction bases numbered 10, after V lost 4 bases and J lost 4 bases. Germline assignment: CDR1 SGHRS and CDR2 YFSETQ. This CDR3 comprises 16 residues. The CDR3 DNA reads TGCGCCAGCAGCGCCTCTAGCGGTCGGAGCACCGGGGAGCTGTTTTTT. Its protein is CASSASSGRSTGELFF.

This clonotype was seen more than once but under ten times. This chain connects TRBV4-1 to TRBJ2-5; possible D gene TRBD1, 5 bases. Germline V CDR1 and CDR2: MGHRA, YSYEKL. Trimming took off 2 bases at V and 0 bases at J, with 13 bases between the two ends. This CDR3 region has 16 residues. CDR3 DNA: TGCGCCAGCAGCCAAAGACCCCAGGGTTACCAAGAGACCCAGTACTTC. This sequence encodes CASSQRPQGYQETQYF.

This chain links TRBV5-4 with TRBJ2-7; no clear D. V was shortened by 2 bases and J by 4 bases, with 10 bases between the two germline ends. The CDR3 totals 13 residues. CDR1 and CDR2 (germline): SGHNT, YYREEE (reference sequence). The CDR3 loop is CASSFGPTYEQYF. The CDR3, as DNA: TGTGCCAGCAGCTTTGGACCGACTTACGAGCAGTACTTC.

The chain couples TRBV5-6 to TRBJ2-7; 14 bases are a match to TRBD2. The CDR3 covers 15 residues. Germline CDR1 reads SGHDT; CDR2 reads YYEEEE. V lost 3 bases, J lost 6 bases, and 5 bases stayed unmatched. The CDR3 DNA reads TGTGCCAGCAGCTGGACCGGGACTAGCGGGAGCGAGCAGTACTTC. It codes for CASSWTGTSGSEQYF. Together with reference TRBV5-6 and TRBJ2-7, the CDR3 gives the full variable domain: DAGVTQSPTHLIKTRGQQVTLRCSPKSGHDTVSWYQQALGQGPQFIFQYYEEEERQRGNFPDRFSGHQFPNYSSELNVNALLLGDSALYLCASSWTGTSGSEQYFGPGTRLTVT.

This clonotype has a count of ten or more. V and J are TRBV5-1 and TRBJ1-4; D uncertain. The CDR3 consists of 15 residues. The V gene's germline CDR1 is SGHRS and CDR2 YFSETQ. V was cut by 0 bases and J by 8 bases, with 14 bases left in between. In nucleotides, the CDR3 is TGCGCCAGCAGCTTGGGCGGCTCTGGAGGGGAAAAACTGTTTTTT. Amino acid sequence: CASSLGGSGGEKLFF. The entire variable domain, with the rest obtained from reference TRBV5-1 and TRBJ1-4, is as follows: KAGVTQTPRYLIKTRGQQVTLSCSPISGHRSVSWYQQTPGQGLQFLFEYFSETQRNKGNFPGRFSGRQFSNSRSEMNVSTLELGDSALYLCASSLGGSGGEKLFFGSGTQLSVL.

This clonotype was counted a few times. The J gene is TRBJ2-1, the V gene TRBV29-1, with D perhaps being TRBD1 or TRBD2 (5 bases each). V was trimmed by 7 bases and J by 1 base, leaving 8 bases between them. Germline V lookup: CDR1 SQVTM, CDR2 ANQGSEA. This CDR3 is built from 12 residues. The CDR3 loop reads CSGGTSYNEQFF. The CDR3, as DNA: TGCAGCGGGGGGACGTCCTACAATGAGCAGTTCTTC.

CDR3 loop: CASSLVGLHNEQFF. The CDR3 DNA reads as TGCGCCAGCAGCTTGGTGGGGCTCCACAATGAGCAGTTCTTC. The chain has TRBV5-1 and TRBJ2-1; tentative D call: TRBD1 (5 bases). V shed 0 bases and J shed 5 bases, with 9 bases lying between them. Germline CDR1 and CDR2: SGHRS and YFSETQ. There are 14 residues in the CDR3.

This clonotype was seen only a few times. DNA for the CDR3: TGTGCCAGCAGCAACGCCGGTGACAGGGACGAGCAGTACTTC. Amino acid sequence: CASSNAGDRDEQYF. The chain carries TRBV21-1 and TRBJ2-7; the tabulated D call, TRBD1, remains unverified against the DNA. TRBV21-1 constitutes a pseudogene. The CDR3 consists of 14 residues.

This clonotype showed up just a few times. The chain combines TRBV20-1 with TRBJ1-5; D remains unclear. Germline V gives CDR1 DFQATT, CDR2 SNEGSKA (reference sequence). The germline V and J ends were trimmed by 3 bases and 3 bases, with 6 bases remaining between them. The CDR3 runs 12 residues. CDR3 sequence (DNA): TGCAGTGCTAGGGCAGCCAATCAGCCCCAGCATTTT. Translated, it gives CSARAANQPQHF.

This clonotype appeared a few times. The chain couples TRBV6-1 to TRBJ1-4; TRBD1 matches at 9 bases. The germline V gene has CDR1 MNHNS and CDR2 SASEGT. The V gene end was trimmed by 11 bases and the J gene end by 8 bases; junction bases not matched to a gene: 9. The CDR3 covers 13 residues. In nucleotides, the CDR3 is TGTGCCGGGGTACAGGGGGCAAGCGAAAAACTGTTTTTT. This encodes CAGVQGASEKLFF.

This clonotype appeared a few times. This rearrangement joins TRBV7-9 to TRBJ2-2; D is possibly TRBD2 (6 bases). The CDR3 runs to 14 residues. Per germline, CDR1 SEHNR and CDR2 FQNEAQ (reference sequence). Trimming stripped 6 bases from V and 2 bases from J, with 10 bases between. The CDR3 sequence: CASSRGINTGELFF. CDR3 nucleotide sequence: TGTGCCAGCAGTCGGGGGATTAACACCGGGGAGCTGTTTTTT.

The V and J genes are TRBV20-1 and TRBJ2-3; D might be TRBD2 (6 bases). Germline V lookup: CDR1 DFQATT, CDR2 SNEGSKA (reference sequence). The CDR3 covers 14 residues. V was cut by 6 bases and J by 0 bases, with 13 bases left in between. The CDR3 loop reads CSAISGPSTDTQYF. CDR3 nucleotides: TGCAGTGCAATTAGCGGTCCTAGCACAGATACGCAGTATTTT.

This clonotype was observed many times. The chain employs TRBV25-1 and TRBJ1-1, with D hard to call. Trimming removed 4 bases at V and 6 bases at J, with 12 bases between. The germline CDR1 and CDR2 sequences are MGHDK and SYGVNS. The CDR3 sequence is 13 residues long. The CDR3, as DNA: TGTGCCAGCAGTGGCCACGGCCTCGCTGAAGCTTTCTTT. The encoded protein is CASSGHGLAEAFF.

The chain is built from TRBV4-2 and TRBJ2-7; 10 nucleotides match TRBD2. CDR3 length: 15 amino acids. V lost 4 bases, J lost 2 bases, and 5 bases stayed unmatched. Per germline, CDR1 LGHNA and CDR2 YNFKEQ. The CDR3 is CASSPSGSSPYEQYF. In nucleotides, the CDR3 is TGTGCCAGCAGCCCTAGCGGGAGCTCCCCCTACGAGCAGTACTTC.